The clone carrying this T cell receptor (beta chain) was seen many times. The sample belongs to a study of Graves' ophthalmopathy and Graves' hyperthyroidism. RNA transcripts were the source from which TCR beta CDR3 regions were amplified. First-round RT-PCR employed HTBI primers, with a second-round multiplex PCR after it. TCRdb re-called the multiplex PCR reads through MiXCR, storing one row per CDR3 protein. The sample has over 500,000 distinct CDR3 sequences, approximately 22% seen once. CDR3 length: 15 residues. V was pared by 0 bases and J by 1 base, with 9 bases between. CDR1 and CDR2 from the germline V gene are ENHRY and SYGVKD.

Sequencing input: peripheral blood. The gene calls are TRBV10-3 and TRBJ1-1; tentatively, D is TRBD1 (6 bases). The TCR originated in a woman aged 18-35 years with stable Graves' hyperthyroidism. Some clones in this sample may be carry-over from other donors' samples. CDR3 sequence: CAISESGGGNTEAFF. Written as DNA, the CDR3 is TGTGCCATCAGTGAGTCGGGAGGGGGGAACACTGAAGCTTTCTTT.